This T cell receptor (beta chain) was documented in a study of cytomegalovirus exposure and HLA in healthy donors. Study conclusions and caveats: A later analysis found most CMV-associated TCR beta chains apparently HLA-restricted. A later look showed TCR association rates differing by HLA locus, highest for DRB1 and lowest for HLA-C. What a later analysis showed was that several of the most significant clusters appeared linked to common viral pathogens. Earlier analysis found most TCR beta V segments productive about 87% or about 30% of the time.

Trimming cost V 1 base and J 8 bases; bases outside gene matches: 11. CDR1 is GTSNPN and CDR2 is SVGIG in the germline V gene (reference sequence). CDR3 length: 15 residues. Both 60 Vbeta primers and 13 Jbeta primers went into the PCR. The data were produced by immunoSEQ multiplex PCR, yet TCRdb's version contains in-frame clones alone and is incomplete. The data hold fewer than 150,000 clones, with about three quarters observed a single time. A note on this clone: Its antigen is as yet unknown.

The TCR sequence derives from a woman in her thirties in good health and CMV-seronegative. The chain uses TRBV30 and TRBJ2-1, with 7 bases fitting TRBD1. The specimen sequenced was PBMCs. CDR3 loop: CAWSGKGASSDEQFF. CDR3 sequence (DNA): TGTGCCTGGAGTGGAAAGGGGGCCAGTTCTGATGAGCAGTTCTTC.